This TCR beta chain comes out of a study of CD8 T cells in ankylosing spondylitis (dated by TCRdb to the late 2010s). The study in broad terms: T cell receptor beta repertoires were profiled in healthy donors and ankylosing spondylitis patients so that disease-linked TCR variants could be found. Peripheral blood was sampled, and synovial fluid was also collected from ankylosing spondylitis patients. In total, the full study cohort was made up of 85 to 140 healthy donors and 25 ankylosing spondylitis patients. What the study reported, not specific to this receptor: Blood from ankylosing spondylitis patients appeared to be characterized by a TCR beta motif made up of several highly homologous amino acid variants. The disease-linked clones showed a CD8+ phenotype and occurred at relatively low frequencies in peripheral blood. According to the report, matched synovial fluid samples from ankylosing spondylitis patients were significantly enriched for the disease-linked clones. Some TCR beta motif variants had previously been reported in synovial fluid and blood of reactive arthritis patients, which suggested common disease-initiation mechanisms.

Sequencing instrument: Illumina HiSeq 2500. Quantitative 5'-RACE with molecular barcodes was the method used to prepare the TCR beta libraries. For the original study's pipeline: To identify disease-linked TCR variants, a new computational method was used, one built on a probabilistic model of VDJ rearrangement. TCRdb trimmed public reads at Q25 via fastp, called clones via MiXCR and kept in-frame beta chains. Each entry is one CDR3 protein sequence, shown with its most common DNA and genes. What appears here as the V and J calls and clone size reflects TCRdb's work, not the paper's. This sample comprises about 240,000 distinct CDR3 sequences, roughly 10% of them detected only once. The leading ten clones occupy 6% to 8% of the sample. Worth noting for this clonotype: Its cognate antigen has yet to be identified. Base qualities are missing; no much larger clone stands one base away.

Between the V and J ends, shortened by 10 bases and 3 bases respectively, the junction contains 24 bases. CDR1 and CDR2 (MNHNS, SASEGT) derive from the germline V gene. The CDR3 contains 16 residues, cysteine and phenylalanine counted. Kept here is only the CDR3 DNA, which spans 48 bases and is read in frame from base 1. The TCR was taken from a male donor with ankylosing spondylitis or in good health (not recorded which). The sequenced material came from blood, either unsorted or a sorted T cell fraction (not recorded which). Recombination connected TRBV6-1 to TRBJ1-1; TRBD1 might be the D gene, on 5 matching bases. The nucleotide sequence reads as follows: TGTGCCACCCTAGGGCCGCTTGGAGGAGGGGACACTGAAGCTTTCTTT. This gives the protein CATLGPLGGGDTEAFF.